In its sample, the clone carrying this T cell receptor beta chain was seen a few times. The CDR3 totals 12 residues. Germline CDR1 is SNHLY and CDR2 is FYNNEI. Trimming left V 3 bases short and J 6 bases short, with 8 bases between. This entry belongs to a study of blood T cells in healthy people across ages. The second PCR ran about 6 to 12 cycles with a sample-barcoded 5' primer and J-beta primers. TCRdb fed the 5' RACE reads into MiXCR, producing one record per CDR3 protein. The sample has around 1,000,000 distinct CDR3 sequences, roughly a quarter seen once; the top ten hold less than 0.75%. Another study also made use of these data, one on T cells of mothers and their children.

The receptor's source is a girl under 10 years old in good health. The chain is built from TRBV2 and TRBJ1-2; the D is unclear. Sequencing input: blood. The CDR3 reads CASSDSGNGYTF. The CDR3 DNA reads TGTGCCAGCAGTGACTCGGGGAATGGCTACACCTTC.